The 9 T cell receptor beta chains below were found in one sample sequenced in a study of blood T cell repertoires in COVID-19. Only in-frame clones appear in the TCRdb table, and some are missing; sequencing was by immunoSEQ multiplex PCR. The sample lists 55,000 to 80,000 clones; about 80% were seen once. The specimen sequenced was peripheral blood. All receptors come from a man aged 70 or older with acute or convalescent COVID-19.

The CDR3 spells CASSQDEGSNQPQHF. DNA for the CDR3: TGCGCCAGCAGCCAAGATGAGGGTAGCAATCAGCCCCAGCATTTT. The rearrangement uses TRBV4-3 and TRBJ1-5, with D unclear. The CDR3 is 15 residues long. Germline assignment: CDR1 LGHNA and CDR2 YSLEER. Trimming shortened V by 0 bases and J by 0 bases, and 6 bases separated the two germline ends.

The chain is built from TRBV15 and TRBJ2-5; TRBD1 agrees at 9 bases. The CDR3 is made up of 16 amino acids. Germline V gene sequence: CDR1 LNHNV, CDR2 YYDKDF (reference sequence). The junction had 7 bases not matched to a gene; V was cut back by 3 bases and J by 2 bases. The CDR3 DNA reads TGTGCCACCAGCAGTGTGGGGACAGGGAGACAAGAGACCCAGTACTTC. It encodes CATSSVGTGRQETQYF.

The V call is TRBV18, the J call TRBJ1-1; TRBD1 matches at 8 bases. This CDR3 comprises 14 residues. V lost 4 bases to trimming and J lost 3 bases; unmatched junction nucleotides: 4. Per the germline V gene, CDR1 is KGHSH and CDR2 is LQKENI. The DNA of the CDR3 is TGTGCCAGCTCACTTTACAGGGGGGACACTGAAGCTTTCTTT. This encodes CASSLYRGDTEAFF.

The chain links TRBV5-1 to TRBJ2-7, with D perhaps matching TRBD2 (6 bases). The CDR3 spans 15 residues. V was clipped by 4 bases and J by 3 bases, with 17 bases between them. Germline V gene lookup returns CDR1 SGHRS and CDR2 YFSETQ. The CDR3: CASSPKASGSYEQYF. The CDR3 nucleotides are TGCGCCAGCAGCCCAAAGGCTTCCGGGAGCTACGAGCAGTACTTC.

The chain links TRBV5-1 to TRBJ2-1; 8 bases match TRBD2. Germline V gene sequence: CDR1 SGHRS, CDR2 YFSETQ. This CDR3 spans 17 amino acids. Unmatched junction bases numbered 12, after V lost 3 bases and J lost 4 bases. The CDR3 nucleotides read TGCGCCAGCAGCTCGCCCTCAGCGGGGGTAGGGTACAATGAGCAGTTCTTC. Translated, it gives CASSSPSAGVGYNEQFF.

The CDR3 DNA is TGTGCCAGTAGTATAGACGGGACAGGCAATCAGCCCCAGCATTTT. Its translation is CASSIDGTGNQPQHF. The chain is built from TRBV19 and TRBJ1-5; TRBD1 agrees at 7 bases. From germline, CDR1 is LNHDA and CDR2 SQIVND (reference sequence). V lost 0 bases to trimming and J lost 2 bases; unmatched junction nucleotides: 1. CDR3 length: 15 amino acids.

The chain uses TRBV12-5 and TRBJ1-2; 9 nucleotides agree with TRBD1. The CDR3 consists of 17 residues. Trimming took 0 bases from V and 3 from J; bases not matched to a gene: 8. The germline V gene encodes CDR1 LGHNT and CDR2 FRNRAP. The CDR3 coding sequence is TGTGCTAGTGGTTTGGTCTGGGGGACAGGGTCTGACTATGGCTACACCTTC. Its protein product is CASGLVWGTGSDYGYTF.

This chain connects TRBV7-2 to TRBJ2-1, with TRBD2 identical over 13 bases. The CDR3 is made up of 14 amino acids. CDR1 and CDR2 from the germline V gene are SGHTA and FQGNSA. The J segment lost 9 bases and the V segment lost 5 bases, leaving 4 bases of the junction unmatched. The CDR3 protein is CASSRTSGSGEQFF. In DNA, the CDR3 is TGTGCCAGCAGCCGGACTAGCGGGAGTGGTGAGCAGTTCTTC. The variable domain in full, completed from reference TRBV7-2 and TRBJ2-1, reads GAGVSQSPSNKVTEKGKDVELRCDPISGHTALYWYRQSLGQGLEFLIYFQGNSAPDKSGLPSDRFSAERTGGSVSTLTIQRTQQEDSAVYLCASSRTSGSGEQFFGPGTRLTVL.

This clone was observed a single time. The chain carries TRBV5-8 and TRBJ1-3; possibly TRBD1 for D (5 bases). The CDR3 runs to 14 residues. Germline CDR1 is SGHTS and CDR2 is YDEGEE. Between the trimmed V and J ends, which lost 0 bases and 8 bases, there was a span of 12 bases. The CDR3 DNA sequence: TGTGCCAGCAGCTTGGCCGGGGGGATAGACACCATATATTTT. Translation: CASSLAGGIDTIYF. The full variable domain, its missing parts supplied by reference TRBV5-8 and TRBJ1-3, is EAGVTQSPTHLIKTRGQQATLRCSPISGHTSVYWYQQALGLGLQFLLWYDEGEERNRGNFPPRFSGRQFPNYSSELNVNALELEDSALYLCASSLAGGIDTIYFGEGSWLTVV.